The 10 T cell receptor beta chains given below trace back to one sample, sequenced in a study of T-cell memory formation after mild COVID-19. In TCRdb, the 5' RACE reads were re-called with MiXCR into one record per CDR3 protein. Among some 290,000 distinct CDR3 sequences listed, around 15% were seen once. The sequencing input was PBMCs or a T cell subset sorted from them (not recorded which). Source of these receptors: a man aged 18 to 30 who had mild COVID-19 (a few samples of this study predate the infection). Cell type and time point are not known.

The rearrangement uses TRBV9 and TRBJ2-1; the match to TRBD2 covers 13 bases. There are 17 residues in the CDR3. V lost 0 bases, J lost 5 bases, and 5 bases stayed unmatched. CDR1 and CDR2 (germline): SGDLS, YYNGEE. CDR3 coding DNA: TGTGCCAGCAGCGTAGTAGGGACTAGCGGGGCCCACAATGAGCAGTTCTTC. As protein: CASSVVGTSGAHNEQFF. The complete variable domain, with remaining parts taken from reference TRBV9 and TRBJ2-1, reads DSGVTQTPKHLITATGQRVTLRCSPRSGDLSVYWYQQSLDQGLQFLIQYYNGEERAKGNILERFSAQQFPDLHSELNLSSLELGDSALYFCASSVVGTSGAHNEQFFGPGTRLTVL.

The sample holds many counts of this clonotype. The V gene is TRBV11-2, the J gene TRBJ2-7; D not certain. Per the germline V gene, CDR1 is SGHAT and CDR2 is FQNNGV. This CDR3 has 13 amino acids. V was clipped by 5 bases and J by 4 bases, with 12 bases between them. The CDR3 coding sequence is TGTGCCAGCAGCCGGATTAGGATATACGAGCAGTACGTC. Translating gives CASSRIRIYEQYV.

This clonotype was counted many times. The genes are TRBV5-1 and TRBJ2-3, with D perhaps TRBD2 (6 bases). The CDR3 spans 14 residues. The germline CDR1 and CDR2 sequences are SGHRS and YFSETQ. V was cut by 4 bases and J by 4 bases, with 13 bases left in between. In DNA form, the CDR3 reads TGCGCCAGCAGCCGCCGGGGGAGCGCAGATACGCAGTATTTT. Translated: CASSRRGSADTQYF.

In its sample, this clonotype was seen a few times. The chain recombines TRBV6-7 with TRBJ1-4, with D unclear. TRBV6-7 is identified as an open reading frame with a role that is uncertain. Trimming left V 10 bases short and J 7 bases short, with 10 bases between. This CDR3 has 11 residues. CDR3 in amino acids: CAKLRGEKLFF. CDR3 bases: TGTGCCAAGCTTCGGGGTGAAAAACTGTTTTTT.

CDR3 loop: CASSPGGANTDTQYF. In DNA, the CDR3 is TGTGCCAGCAGCCCGGGGGGGGCGAACACAGATACGCAGTATTTT. This chain links TRBV7-3 with TRBJ2-3, with 8 bases fitting TRBD2. This CDR3 comprises 15 residues. Per the germline V gene, CDR1 is SGHTA and CDR2 is FQGTGA. After removal of 5 bases from V and 2 bases from J, the junction contained 6 bases not matched to a gene.

The J gene is TRBJ1-1, the V gene TRBV7-9; TRBD1 agrees at 7 bases. CDR1 SEHNR and CDR2 FQNEAQ come from the germline V gene (reference sequence). There are 14 residues in the CDR3. The V and J ends lost 3 bases and 4 bases, in that order; junction bases with no gene match: 5. Here the CDR3 DNA reads TGTGCCAGCAGCTTCGAGGGGGCAGCCACTGAAGCTTTCTTT. It translates to CASSFEGAATEAFF.

The chain employs TRBV10-3 and TRBJ2-1; 7 nucleotides line up with TRBD2. Germline lookup yields CDR1 ENHRY and CDR2 SYGVKD. The CDR3 has 13 residues. V lost 10 bases to trimming and J lost 4 bases; unmatched junction nucleotides: 7. CDR3 nucleotides: TGTGCCAGTTGGGGGGGTAAATACAATGAGCAGTTCTTC. Protein: CASWGGKYNEQFF.

The gene calls are TRBV5-1 and TRBJ1-1, with TRBD1 identical over 7 bases. The germline V gene encodes CDR1 SGHRS and CDR2 YFSETQ. With 5 bases clipped from V and 3 bases from J, the junction kept 7 bases outside the gene matches. This CDR3 is 14 amino acids long. DNA for the CDR3: TGCGCCAGCAGGGGGACAGAGGGATACACTGAAGCTTTCTTT. This sequence encodes CASRGTEGYTEAFF. Full variable domain (missing parts from reference TRBV5-1 and TRBJ1-1): KAGVTQTPRYLIKTRGQQVTLSCSPISGHRSVSWYQQTPGQGLQFLFEYFSETQRNKGNFPGRFSGRQFSNSRSEMNVSTLELGDSALYLCASRGTEGYTEAFFGQGTRLTVV.

CDR3 residues: CASSPPHRDAPSYTF. CDR3 coding DNA: TGCGCCAGCAGCCCGCCGCACCGGGACGCCCCGAGCTACACCTTC. J is TRBJ1-2 and V is TRBV5-1; weak D call: TRBD1 (5 bases). Trimming took off 4 bases at V and 9 bases at J, with 22 bases between the two ends. Germline CDR1 SGHRS, CDR2 YFSETQ. The length of the CDR3 is 15 residues.

The rearrangement links TRBV6-6 to TRBJ2-3; 8 bases match TRBD1. With 2 bases clipped from V and 1 base from J, the junction kept 5 bases outside the gene matches. The length of the CDR3 is 16 residues. Germline CDR1 and CDR2: MNHNY and SVGAGI (reference sequence). The DNA for the CDR3 is TGTGCCAGCAGTTACGGGCAGGGGGCGGGCACAGATACGCAGTATTTT. This sequence encodes CASSYGQGAGTDTQYF.